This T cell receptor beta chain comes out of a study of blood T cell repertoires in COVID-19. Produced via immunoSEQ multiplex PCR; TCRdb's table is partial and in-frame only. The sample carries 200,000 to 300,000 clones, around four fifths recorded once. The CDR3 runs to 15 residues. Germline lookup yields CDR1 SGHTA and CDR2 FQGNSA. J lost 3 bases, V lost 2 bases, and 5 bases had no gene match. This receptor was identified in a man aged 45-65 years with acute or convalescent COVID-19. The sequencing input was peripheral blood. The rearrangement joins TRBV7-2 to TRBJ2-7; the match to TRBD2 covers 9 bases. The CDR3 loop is CASSLSGGRVYEQYF. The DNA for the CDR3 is TGTGCCAGCAGCTTATCCGGCGGGAGGGTCTACGAGCAGTACTTC.